This T cell receptor (beta chain) was recovered during a study of CD8+ T cells in alopecia areata. The study, taken as a whole, reports: A great number of expanded lesional clones endured in scalp and blood during tofacitinib.

Sequencing templates came from extracted RNA that was reverse transcribed into cDNA. Method: immunoSEQ multiplex PCR; TCRdb's copy keeps in-frame clones and lacks some. Of approximately 180,000 clones detected, 60% appear once; the ten largest clones hold over 0.9%. The sample's treatment: oral pan-JAK inhibitor, 5-10 mg twice daily. Only a few counts were recorded for this clone. Its antigen remains unidentified. The sample was CD4+ T cells sorted from blood, taken at week 24, from a patient treated with tofacitinib. This clonotype was sampled from a human donor with alopecia areata.

CDR3 in DNA: TGCGCCAGCAGCTTCGGGGAAAACTATGGCTACACCTTC. This gives the protein CASSFGENYGYTF. V is TRBV5-1 and J is TRBJ1-2, with D unclear. The germline V gene has CDR1 SGHRS and CDR2 YFSETQ. V lost 2 bases, J lost 2 bases, and 7 bases lay in between. CDR3 length: 13 amino acids.